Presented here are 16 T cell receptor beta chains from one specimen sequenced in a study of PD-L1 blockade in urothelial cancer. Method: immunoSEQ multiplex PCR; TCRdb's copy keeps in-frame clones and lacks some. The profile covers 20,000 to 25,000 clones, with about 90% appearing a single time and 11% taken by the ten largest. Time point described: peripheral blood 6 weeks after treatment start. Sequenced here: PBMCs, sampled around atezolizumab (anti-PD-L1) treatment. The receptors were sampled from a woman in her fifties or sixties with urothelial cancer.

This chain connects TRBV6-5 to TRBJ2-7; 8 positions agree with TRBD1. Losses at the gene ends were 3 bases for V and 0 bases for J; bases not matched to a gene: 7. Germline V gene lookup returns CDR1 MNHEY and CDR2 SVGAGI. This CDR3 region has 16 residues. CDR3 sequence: CASSYYRDRFSYEQYF. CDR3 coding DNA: TGTGCCAGCAGTTATTACCGGGACAGGTTCTCCTACGAGCAGTACTTC.

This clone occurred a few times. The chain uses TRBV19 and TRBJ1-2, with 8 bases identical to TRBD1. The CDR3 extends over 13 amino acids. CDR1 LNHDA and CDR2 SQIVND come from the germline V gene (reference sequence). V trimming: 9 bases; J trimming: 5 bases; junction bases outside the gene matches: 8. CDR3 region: CASQDRVGYGYTF. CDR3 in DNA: TGTGCCAGCCAGGACAGGGTTGGATATGGCTACACCTTC.

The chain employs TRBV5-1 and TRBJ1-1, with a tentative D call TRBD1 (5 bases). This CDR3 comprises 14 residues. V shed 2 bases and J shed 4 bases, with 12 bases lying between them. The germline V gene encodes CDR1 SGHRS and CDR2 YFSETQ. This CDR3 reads CASSFESQGTEAFF. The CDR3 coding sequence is TGCGCCAGCAGCTTCGAGAGCCAGGGCACTGAAGCTTTCTTT. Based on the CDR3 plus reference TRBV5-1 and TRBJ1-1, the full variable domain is KAGVTQTPRYLIKTRGQQVTLSCSPISGHRSVSWYQQTPGQGLQFLFEYFSETQRNKGNFPGRFSGRQFSNSRSEMNVSTLELGDSALYLCASSFESQGTEAFFGQGTRLTVV.

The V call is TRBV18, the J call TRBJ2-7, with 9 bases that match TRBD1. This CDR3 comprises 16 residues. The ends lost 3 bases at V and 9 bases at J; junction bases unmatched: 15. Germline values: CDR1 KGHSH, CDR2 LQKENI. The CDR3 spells CASSPPDGQGRSRQYF. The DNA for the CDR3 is TGTGCCAGCTCACCCCCGGACGGACAGGGGCGAAGTCGGCAGTACTTC.

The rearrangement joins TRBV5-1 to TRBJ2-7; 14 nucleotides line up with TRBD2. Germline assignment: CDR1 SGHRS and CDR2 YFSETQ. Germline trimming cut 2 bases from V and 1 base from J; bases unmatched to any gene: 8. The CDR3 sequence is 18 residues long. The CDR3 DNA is TGCGCCAGCAGCTTTGGACTAGCGGGAGGACGATTTTCCTACGAGCAGTACTTC. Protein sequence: CASSFGLAGGRFSYEQYF.

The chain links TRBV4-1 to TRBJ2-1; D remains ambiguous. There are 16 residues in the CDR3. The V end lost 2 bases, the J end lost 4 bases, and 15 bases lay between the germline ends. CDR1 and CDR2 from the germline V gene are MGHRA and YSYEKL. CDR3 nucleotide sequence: TGCGCCAGCAGCCAATCTAACTCAGACATTTACAATGAGCAGTTCTTC. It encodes CASSQSNSDIYNEQFF.

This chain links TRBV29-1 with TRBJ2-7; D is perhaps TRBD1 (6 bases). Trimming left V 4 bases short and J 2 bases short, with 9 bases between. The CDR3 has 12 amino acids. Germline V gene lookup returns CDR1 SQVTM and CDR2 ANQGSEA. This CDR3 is CSVVTGPYEQYF. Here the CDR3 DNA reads TGCAGCGTTGTGACAGGTCCCTACGAGCAGTACTTC.

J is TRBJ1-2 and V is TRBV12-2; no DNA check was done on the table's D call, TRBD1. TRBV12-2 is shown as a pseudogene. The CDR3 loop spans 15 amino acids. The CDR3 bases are TGTGCAAGTCGCTCGTCGTTCAGGGGGCATGATGGCTACACCTTC. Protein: CASRSSFRGHDGYTF.

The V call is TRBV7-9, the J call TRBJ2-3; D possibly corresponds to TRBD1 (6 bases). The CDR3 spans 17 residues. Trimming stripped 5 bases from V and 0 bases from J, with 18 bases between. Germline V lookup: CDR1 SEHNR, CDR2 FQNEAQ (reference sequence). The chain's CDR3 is CASSPFGQGHSTDTQYF. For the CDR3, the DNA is TGTGCCAGCAGCCCTTTCGGGCAGGGACATAGCACAGATACGCAGTATTTT.

CDR3 residues: CASSVVGEAGELFF. CDR3 in DNA: TGTGCCAGCAGCGTAGTTGGGGAGGCCGGGGAGCTGTTTTTT. The chain recombines TRBV9 with TRBJ2-2; a weak D match, TRBD2 (6 bases). With 0 bases removed from V and 6 bases from J, the gap between germline ends came to 9 bases. The CDR3 spans 14 residues. In germline, CDR1 is SGDLS, CDR2 YYNGEE.

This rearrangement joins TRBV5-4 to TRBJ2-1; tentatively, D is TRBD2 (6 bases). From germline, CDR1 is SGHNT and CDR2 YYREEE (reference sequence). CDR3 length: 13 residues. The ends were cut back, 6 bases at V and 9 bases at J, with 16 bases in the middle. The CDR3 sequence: CASNLLFSGEQFF. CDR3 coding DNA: TGTGCCAGCAACCTACTCTTTAGCGGTGAGCAGTTCTTC.

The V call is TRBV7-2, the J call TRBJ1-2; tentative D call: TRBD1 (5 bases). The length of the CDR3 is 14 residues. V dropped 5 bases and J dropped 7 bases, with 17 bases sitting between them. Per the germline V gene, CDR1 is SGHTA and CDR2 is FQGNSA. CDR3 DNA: TGTGCCAGCAGCGGGCCCGGGGGTCTCGGTGGCTACACCTTC. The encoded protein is CASSGPGGLGGYTF.

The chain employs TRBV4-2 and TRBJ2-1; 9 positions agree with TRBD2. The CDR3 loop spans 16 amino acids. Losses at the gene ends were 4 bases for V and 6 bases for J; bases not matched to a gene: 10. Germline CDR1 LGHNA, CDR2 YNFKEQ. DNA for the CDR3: TGTGCCAGCAGCCCTCAATATCCTAGCGGGGTCAATGAGCAGTTCTTC. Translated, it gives CASSPQYPSGVNEQFF.

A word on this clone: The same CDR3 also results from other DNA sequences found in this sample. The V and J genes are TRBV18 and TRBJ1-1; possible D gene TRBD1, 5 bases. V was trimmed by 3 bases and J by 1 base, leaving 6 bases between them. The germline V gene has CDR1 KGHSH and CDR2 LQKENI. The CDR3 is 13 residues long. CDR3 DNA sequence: TGTGCCAGCTCACCGGGGGGGAACACTGAAGCTTTCTTT. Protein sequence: CASSPGGNTEAFF. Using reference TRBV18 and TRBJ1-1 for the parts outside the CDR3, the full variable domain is NAGVMQNPRHLVRRRGQEARLRCSPMKGHSHVYWYRQLPEEGLKFMVYLQKENIIDESGMPKERFSAEFPKEGPSILRIQQVVRGDSAAYFCASSPGGNTEAFFGQGTRLTVV.

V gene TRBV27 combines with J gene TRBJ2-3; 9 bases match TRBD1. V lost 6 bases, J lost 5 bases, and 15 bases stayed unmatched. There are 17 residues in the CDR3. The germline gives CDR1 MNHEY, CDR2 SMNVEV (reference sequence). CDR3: CASRHKMTGGLLDTQYF. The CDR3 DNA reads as TGTGCCAGCAGGCATAAGATGACAGGGGGGCTCTTAGATACGCAGTATTTT.

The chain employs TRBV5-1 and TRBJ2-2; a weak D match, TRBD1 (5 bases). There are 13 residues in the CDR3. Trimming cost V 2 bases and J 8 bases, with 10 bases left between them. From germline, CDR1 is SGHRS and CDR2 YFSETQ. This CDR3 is CASSFQGPGELFF. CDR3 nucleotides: TGCGCCAGCAGCTTCCAGGGTCCGGGGGAGCTGTTTTTT.